This record covers a single T cell receptor (beta chain). Its antigen is unknown. The data are from a study of T cell responses to AZD1222 COVID-19 vaccine. Looking at the study overall: Second-dose intervals near 4 or 12 weeks were combined.

In germline, CDR1 is ENHRY, CDR2 SYGVKD. The CDR3 is 14 amino acids. The V gene lost 1 base and the J gene lost 7 bases, with 11 bases spanning the gap. The study, taken as a whole, reports: Vaccine-associated CD4 TCRs ranged over spike, dominating at 160-218 and 743-854. In the spike-specific TCR repertoire, nearly half reportedly target unmutated variant regions.

TCRdb keeps only in-frame clones here, not all; method: immunoSEQ multiplex PCR. Of 85,000 to 110,000 clones listed, 91% are singletons. V gene TRBV10-3 combines with J gene TRBJ2-1; perhaps TRBD2 as D (6 bases). The input for sequencing was peripheral blood, taken on day 0 of AZD1222 vaccination. The receptor was derived from an adult in good health. In DNA, the CDR3 is TGTGCCATCAGTGAGTACGGCGGGACGAATGAGCAGTTCTTC. Translated, it gives CAISEYGGTNEQFF.